What follows is one TCR beta chain and its context. This sample was taken from a study of CD8 T cells in Susac syndrome. After extraction with the RNeasy kit, about 0.45 to 1 ug of the RNA was reverse transcribed using random hexamers. The amplification used immunoSEQ multiplex PCR on TCR beta CDR3; it spanned 54 Vbeta and 13 Jbeta. TCRdb analysed the immunoSEQ multiplex PCR reads with MiXCR anew, one entry per CDR3 protein. The sample records 130,000 to 150,000 distinct CDR3 sequences, 94% being singletons. The CDR3 consists of 14 residues. The germline CDR1 and CDR2 sequences are LNHDA and SQIVND (reference sequence). The junction had 5 bases not matched to a gene; V was cut back by 6 bases and J by 5 bases.

Sequencing was performed on CD8+ T cells from PBMCs. This chain links TRBV19 with TRBJ1-5, with 9 positions matching TRBD1. The sequence was collected from a human donor in good health. In DNA, the CDR3 is TGTGCCAGTAGGATGTGGGACAGGGATCAGCCCCAGCATTTT. This translates into CASRMWDRDQPQHF.